The next 5 T cell receptor beta chains were all read from a single sample in a study of blood T cell repertoires in COVID-19. The protocol was immunoSEQ multiplex PCR, while the TCRdb copy is restricted to in-frame clones and leaves out a portion. This table has some 450,000 clones, roughly 88% appearing once. The sequenced sample consisted of peripheral blood. The receptors stem from a woman aged 45-65 years with COVID-19, enrolled during active disease.

Written as DNA, the CDR3 is TGCGCCAGCAAGCGACAGATGTGGAACGGAAACACCATATATTTT. As protein: CASKRQMWNGNTIYF. The genes are TRBV23-1 and TRBJ1-3, with a possible D match to TRBD1 (5 bases). TRBV23-1 is an ORF; its function is uncertain. The CDR3 extends over 15 amino acids. Trimming took off 7 bases at V and 4 bases at J, with 17 bases between the two ends.

This rearrangement joins TRBV29-1 to TRBJ1-1; 12 bases are shared with TRBD1. Germline V gives CDR1 SQVTM, CDR2 ANQGSEA. V lost 5 bases, J lost 0 bases, and 4 bases stayed unmatched. The CDR3 has 15 residues. The CDR3 DNA is TGCAGCGTTTACGGGACAGGGGGCATGAACACTGAAGCTTTCTTT. Protein product: CSVYGTGGMNTEAFF.

The gene calls are TRBV19 and TRBJ1-2, with D unresolved. CDR3 length: 15 amino acids. The V end was cut by 5 bases, the J end by 4 bases, with 17 bases between. From germline, CDR1 is LNHDA and CDR2 SQIVND (reference sequence). For the CDR3, the DNA is TGTGCCAGTAGTTCGAGTCGCTCGGTGGTCTATGGCTACACCTTC. Its protein is CASSSSRSVVYGYTF.

This clone occurred a few times. The chain is built from TRBV5-1 and TRBJ1-1; maybe TRBD1 (6 bases). V gave up 3 bases and J gave up 1 base, with 10 bases separating them. This CDR3 has 14 amino acids. Germline V lookup: CDR1 SGHRS, CDR2 YFSETQ. DNA of the CDR3: TGCGCCAGCAGCTCACAGGGTGAGAACACTGAAGCTTTCTTT. This translates into CASSSQGENTEAFF.

This chain joins TRBV6-6 and TRBJ1-1; tentatively, D is TRBD1 (5 bases). Trimming left V 4 bases short and J 0 bases short, with 6 bases between. Germline values: CDR1 MNHNY, CDR2 SVGAGI (reference sequence). The CDR3 runs 13 residues. The DNA of the CDR3 is TGTGCCAGCAGTTCCAGGGTGAACACTGAAGCTTTCTTT. Encoded protein: CASSSRVNTEAFF.